This entry features one T cell receptor (beta chain) sequence. This entry comes from a study of T cell changes during pregnancy in multiple sclerosis. Assay used: immunoSEQ multiplex PCR; TCRdb lists only in-frame clones, some missing. The data contain roughly 80,000 clones, approximately 93% of them seen just once; the ten biggest clones take up roughly 2.5%. This CDR3 region has 15 residues. The V end lost 4 bases, the J end lost 2 bases, and 15 bases lay between the germline ends. Looked up from germline, CDR1 is SGDLS and CDR2 is YYNGEE. The receptor was derived from a female donor with multiple sclerosis, enrolled in a pregnancy study. V gene TRBV9 combines with J gene TRBJ1-2; D is ambiguous. The input for sequencing was peripheral blood, taken in the second trimester of pregnancy. This CDR3 reads CASSFMADPNYGYTF. DNA of the CDR3: TGTGCCAGCAGCTTCATGGCCGATCCCAACTATGGCTACACCTTC.